This T cell receptor (beta chain) came from a study of identical twins. This clonotype was seen ten or more times. The junction does not match germline at one end; this may be a read error. TCRdb re-called the 5' RACE reads with MiXCR, one entry per CDR3 protein. The table lists hundreds of thousands of distinct CDR3 sequences, about 12% of them singletons. This CDR3 is built from 13 residues. CDR1 MGHRA and CDR2 YSYEKL come from the germline V gene. The same sample was also used in a study of yellow fever vaccine responses in identical twins.

This sequence joins TRBV4-1 and TRBJ2-3; D may be TRBD1 (5 bases). The sequence came from a woman between 18 and 29 years old in good health. The source material was CD8+ T cells sorted from blood. The CDR3 spells CASSQDVTETQYF. DNA for the CDR3: TGCGCCAGCAGCCAAGATGTGACAGAAACGCAGTATTTT.